These 27 T cell receptor beta chains share one sample of origin, sequenced in a study of CD8+CD57+ T cells in acquired aplastic anemia. CDR3 and TCR beta VDJ profiling relied on a genomic DNA template. TCRdb re-called the reads through MiXCR, storing one row per CDR3 protein. The sample records under 250,000 distinct CDR3 sequences, approximately 45% being singletons. CD8+CD57+ cell expansion had been shown by flow cytometry in patients chosen for sequencing. Specimen: sorted CD4+, CD8+, or CD8+CD57+ T cells (not recorded which) from PBMCs. The receptors originated from a human donor with aplastic anemia.

This clonotype showed up many times. The chain uses TRBV5-8 and TRBJ2-1, with TRBD1 identical over 7 bases. The V gene's germline CDR1 is SGHTS and CDR2 YDEGEE. The CDR3 loop spans 15 amino acids. J lost 2 bases, V lost 4 bases, and 6 bases had no gene match. The CDR3 here is CASSHTGVAYNEQFF. DNA of the CDR3: TGTGCCAGCAGCCATACAGGGGTTGCCTACAATGAGCAGTTCTTC.

On this clonotype: A read error is possible here, since a much larger clone lies one base away. The chain employs TRBV20-1 and TRBJ1-1; 7 bases agree with TRBD1. The length of the CDR3 is 15 residues. CDR1 DFQATT and CDR2 SNEGSKA come from the germline V gene (reference sequence). This CDR3 is CGASTGEEMHTEAFF. The CDR3 nucleotides are TGCGGTGCATCTACAGGGGAGGAGATGCACACTGAAGCTTTCTTT.

The rearrangement uses TRBV20-1 and TRBJ2-1, with 9 nucleotides matching TRBD2. Germline V gives CDR1 DFQATT, CDR2 SNEGSKA (reference sequence). This CDR3 contains 16 residues. V lost 6 bases and J lost 4; bases outside the gene matches: 13. In DNA, the CDR3 is TGCAGTGCCCACCGCGGAGGGGCGGGAGGGTACAATGAGCAGTTCTTC. Amino acids: CSAHRGGAGGYNEQFF.

The CDR3 bases are TGTGCCAGCAGAAACAGGGACTATGGCTACACCTTC. It yields the protein CASRNRDYGYTF. The rearrangement uses TRBV7-3 and TRBJ1-2; D may be TRBD1 (6 bases). Deletions cut 6 bases from V and 3 bases from J, with 8 bases between. The CDR3 covers 12 residues. Germline assignment: CDR1 SGHTA and CDR2 FQGTGA.

This clonotype was counted at least ten times. V gene TRBV15 combines with J gene TRBJ2-5; unclear D gene. The CDR3 is 14 amino acids. Germline loops: CDR1 LNHNV, CDR2 YYDKDF (reference sequence). Trimming removed 1 base at V and 2 bases at J, with 8 bases between. CDR3 nucleotides: TGTGCCACCAGCAGAGGTTTGGGACAAGAGACCCAGTACTTC. Encoded protein: CATSRGLGQETQYF.

The chain couples TRBV20-1 to TRBJ2-2, with D unclear. The CDR3 runs to 11 residues. Trimming left V 1 base short and J 9 bases short, with 6 bases between. Germline lookup yields CDR1 DFQATT and CDR2 SNEGSKA (reference sequence). CDR3 DNA sequence: TGCAGTGCTAGAGGGTACAGGGAGCTGTTTTTT. It encodes CSARGYRELFF.

This clonotype was detected many times. The chain joins TRBV5-1 to TRBJ2-1; D ambiguous. In germline, CDR1 is SGHRS, CDR2 YFSETQ. CDR3 length equals 12 residues. V was pared by 0 bases and J by 7 bases, with 5 bases between. Here the CDR3 DNA reads TGCGCCAGCAGCTTGGGGAAAAATGAGCAGTTCTTC. It yields the protein CASSLGKNEQFF.

The chain joins TRBV25-1 to TRBJ2-5; weak D call: TRBD2 (6 bases). CDR1 and CDR2 (germline): MGHDK, SYGVNS. The CDR3 runs 13 residues. CDR3 sequence reads: CARGRDSKETQYF. CDR3 DNA sequence: TGTGCTAGAGGCCGGGACTCAAAAGAGACCCAGTACTTC.

This clonotype was picked up many times. The J gene is TRBJ1-4, the V gene TRBV4-3; D call uncertain. The germline V gene encodes CDR1 LGHNA and CDR2 YSLEER. Between the trimmed V and J ends, which lost 0 bases and 8 bases, there was a span of 16 bases. The CDR3 loop spans 16 amino acids. The DNA for the CDR3 is TGCGCCAGCAGCCAAGACGGAAGGAGGGAGGTGGAAAAACTGTTTTTT. It is translated as CASSQDGRREVEKLFF.

The chain links TRBV24-1 to TRBJ1-2, with D possibly being TRBD1 (5 bases). Germline CDR1 KGHDR, CDR2 SFDVKD. Trimming pared 12 bases from V and 7 bases from J, leaving 29 bases between. The CDR3 contains 16 residues. CDR3 DNA sequence: TGTGCCCCCAAGAGTCAGGGAGGGACTGAGGAGGTTGGCTACACCTTC. Translating it yields CAPKSQGGTEEVGYTF.

Many counts were recorded for this clonotype. J is TRBJ1-6 and V is TRBV5-6, with 7 positions matching TRBD1. V shed 2 bases and J 6 bases; nucleotides not matched to a gene: 8. Germline assignment: CDR1 SGHDT and CDR2 YYEEEE. There are 16 residues in the CDR3. This chain's CDR3 is CASSFWTGVVNSPLHF. The CDR3 coding sequence is TGTGCCAGCAGCTTTTGGACAGGCGTTGTTAATTCACCCCTCCACTTT.

This clonotype was recorded once. The chain uses TRBV6-2 or TRBV6-3 and TRBJ1-1; D is ambiguous. The germline gives CDR1 MNHEY, CDR2 SVGEGT. This CDR3 is 13 amino acids long. The V end was cut by 4 bases, the J end by 1 base, with 7 bases between. In DNA, the CDR3 is TGTGCCAGCAGTTTGATCAAGAACACTGAAGCTTTCTTT. Protein: CASSLIKNTEAFF.

This clonotype occurred many times. The rearrangement uses TRBV6-2 or TRBV6-3 and TRBJ2-2; D might be TRBD2 (5 bases). V lost 2 bases, J lost 3 bases, and 10 bases lay in between. This CDR3 is built from 15 residues. Germline-derived CDR1 and CDR2 are MNHEY and SVGEGT. Written as DNA, the CDR3 is TGTGCCAGCAGTTACGAGGGATTGGACACCGGGGAGCTGTTTTTT. As protein: CASSYEGLDTGELFF.

This clonotype came up many times. V and J are TRBV5-5 and TRBJ1-5; a possible D gene is TRBD1 (6 bases). CDR1 and CDR2 from the germline V gene are SGHKS and YYEKEE (reference sequence). CDR3 length: 16 residues. V lost 2 bases and J lost 2, with 14 bases in between. The CDR3 reads CASSLCLRGCNQPQHF. For the CDR3, the DNA is TGTGCCAGCAGCTTATGTTTGAGGGGGTGCAATCAGCCCCAGCATTTT.

The J gene is TRBJ1-4, the V gene TRBV9; 12 bases fit TRBD1. Per the germline V gene, CDR1 is SGDLS and CDR2 is YYNGEE. V lost 7 bases and J lost 8; bases outside the gene matches: 18. The CDR3 is made up of 18 amino acids. The CDR3 reads CASGPIAGTGGMREKLFF. The CDR3 coding sequence is TGTGCCAGCGGCCCCATAGCGGGGACAGGGGGCATGAGAGAAAAACTGTTTTTT.

This clonotype came up many times. The V gene is TRBV5-5, the J gene TRBJ2-7, with 7 nucleotides matching TRBD1. This CDR3 spans 14 amino acids. Germline values: CDR1 SGHKS, CDR2 YYEKEE (reference sequence). V lost 3 bases, J lost 4 bases, and 7 bases stayed unmatched. In DNA, the CDR3 is TGTGCCAGCAGCTCACCGGACAGGACGTACGAGCAGTACTTC. This sequence encodes CASSSPDRTYEQYF. The full variable domain, with the rest looked up from reference TRBV5-5 and TRBJ2-7, is DAGVTQSPTHLIKTRGQQVTLRCSPISGHKSVSWYQQVLGQGPQFIFQYYEKEERGRGNFPDRFSARQFPNYSSELNVNALLLGDSALYLCASSSPDRTYEQYFGPGTRLTVT.

The genes are TRBV27 and TRBJ1-2, with no clear D. This CDR3 spans 11 amino acids. The ends were cut back, 9 bases at V and 6 bases at J, with 11 bases in the middle. Per germline, CDR1 MNHEY and CDR2 SMNVEV (reference sequence). The CDR3 nucleotides are TGTGCCAGTCAGGATAAGAATGGCTACACCTTC. This codes for CASQDKNGYTF.

With regard to this clonotype: No conserved phenylalanine or tryptophan ends this CDR3, so it is likely a read error. This rearrangement joins TRBV7-2 to TRBJ2-5; no reliable D call. Germline V gene data show CDR1 as SGHTA and CDR2 as FQGNSA. This CDR3 is 11 amino acids long. The CDR3 DNA is TGTGCCAGCAGCTTACAAGGGACCCAGTACTCC. Protein sequence: CASSLQGTQYS.

The V and J genes are TRBV10-3 and TRBJ1-1, with TRBD1 as a possible D gene (6 bases). Per the germline V gene, CDR1 is ENHRY and CDR2 is SYGVKD. The CDR3 consists of 14 residues. The V and J ends lost 10 bases and 1 base respectively, with 16 bases between them. CDR3 coding DNA: TGTGCCAGCCTACCCGGGACACAGAACACTGAAGCTTTCTTT. Translated, it gives CASLPGTQNTEAFF.

This clonotype came up once. For the CDR3, the DNA is TGTGCCAGCAGTGAAGGGAGTTCAGCTTTCTTT. Its translation: CASSEGSSAFF. The chain carries TRBV2 and TRBJ2-5; no firm D call. The end of the DNA fits TRBJ1-1 better, so the J call may be wrong. In germline, CDR1 is SNHLY, CDR2 FYNNEI. The CDR3 length is 11 residues.

This chain joins TRBV2 and TRBJ2-7; possible D gene TRBD1, 6 bases. Trimming took 7 bases from V and 6 from J, leaving 22 bases between them. The V gene's germline CDR1 is SNHLY and CDR2 FYNNEI. This CDR3 comprises 15 residues. CDR3 sequence: CASISSLQGSGEQYF. In DNA, the CDR3 is TGTGCCAGCATCTCCTCATTACAGGGCAGTGGCGAGCAGTACTTC.

The chain uses TRBV5-1 and TRBJ1-6; TRBD1 matches at 7 bases. After removal of 2 bases from V and 7 bases from J, the junction contained 3 bases not matched to a gene. This CDR3 contains 14 residues. From germline, CDR1 is SGHRS and CDR2 YFSETQ. The CDR3 spells CASSFGTVNSPLHF. Written as DNA, the CDR3 is TGCGCCAGCAGCTTCGGGACAGTAAATTCACCCCTCCACTTT.

The table lists this clonotype with many counts. This chain's CDR3 is CASSQPEGTLDYEQYF. Written as DNA, the CDR3 is TGTGCCAGCAGCCAACCCGAGGGGACACTAGACTACGAGCAGTACTTC. The chain is built from TRBV14 and TRBJ2-7; D is perhaps TRBD1 (6 bases). The CDR3 has 16 residues. The germline V and J ends were trimmed by 2 bases and 3 bases, with 17 bases remaining between them. The germline gives CDR1 SGHDN, CDR2 FVKESK.

This sequence joins TRBV7-9 and TRBJ2-5, with D tentatively TRBD2 (7 bases). In germline, CDR1 is SEHNR, CDR2 FQNEAQ (reference sequence). The CDR3 is 16 residues long. Trimming cost V 4 bases and J 5 bases, with 20 bases left between them. CDR3 DNA sequence: TGTGCCAGCAGCTCCAGGGCGGGGGCAGTCTTCGAGACCCAGTACTTC. This encodes CASSSRAGAVFETQYF.

This clonotype was detected many times. The V gene is TRBV29-1, the J gene TRBJ2-7, with D perhaps matching TRBD1 or TRBD2 (5 bases each). Trimming cost V 3 bases and J 6 bases, with 15 bases left between them. Germline CDR1 reads SQVTM; CDR2 reads ANQGSEA. CDR3 length equals 13 residues. CDR3 bases: TGCAGCGTTGAGGCCGGGATTAGGGGCGAGCAGTACTTC. Translated, it gives CSVEAGIRGEQYF.

V and J are TRBV20-1 and TRBJ2-1; the match to TRBD2 covers 11 bases. Germline assignment: CDR1 DFQATT and CDR2 SNEGSKA (reference sequence). CDR3 length equals 15 residues. The V and J ends lost 4 bases and 5 bases, in that order; junction bases with no gene match: 7. Here the CDR3 DNA reads TGCAGTGCTACCACCGGGACTAGCGGAAACAATGAGCAGTTCTTC. Protein: CSATTGTSGNNEQFF.

V usage is TRBV10-3 and J usage is TRBJ1-4; TRBD1 aligns across 7 bases. Per the germline V gene, CDR1 is ENHRY and CDR2 is SYGVKD. The junction had 5 bases not matched to a gene; V was cut back by 5 bases and J by 5 bases. The CDR3 consists of 14 residues. CDR3 DNA sequence: TGTGCCATCAGTCCGGGACAGATCAATGAAAAACTGTTTTTT. Encoded protein: CAISPGQINEKLFF.